This TCR beta chain was sequenced for a study of blood T cell repertoires in COVID-19. Sequencing was performed with immunoSEQ multiplex PCR; in TCRdb, only in-frame clones are kept and a portion is missing. The sample has 200,000 to 250,000 clones; about 86% are singletons. Sequenced: PBMCs or T cells enriched from blood (not recorded which). The origin of this receptor is a woman aged 40 to 50 with acute COVID-19.

The CDR3 spells CASREREGYEQYF. DNA for the CDR3: TGTGCCAGCAGAGAGCGGGAGGGCTACGAGCAGTACTTC. The chain uses TRBV2 and TRBJ2-7; 10 bases match TRBD2. The V segment lost 6 bases and the J segment 3 bases; nucleotides outside the gene matches: 2. The germline V gene has CDR1 SNHLY and CDR2 FYNNEI. This CDR3 comprises 13 residues.